The source of this TCR beta chain is a study of blood T cell repertoires in COVID-19. Study overall: Material from acute and convalescent COVID-19 was sourced from the United States, Italy and Spain. Nucleic acid was either cDNA or gDNA, and it came from T cells, B-cell-depleted T cells, or PBMCs.

Clinical history as reported by participants underpinned cohort assignment. In Cohort 3, a recovered donor had either two negative PCRs, clearance, or symptom resolution. The germline gives CDR1 SNHLY, CDR2 FYNNEI. This CDR3 has 15 amino acids. With 8 bases removed from V and 0 bases from J, the gap between germline ends came to 11 bases. Produced via immunoSEQ multiplex PCR; TCRdb's table is partial and in-frame only. The sample includes 200,000 or so clones, roughly 80% of them seen just once. This chain connects TRBV2 to TRBJ2-6, with D unclear. The receptor was isolated from a man between 40 and 49 years old who had recovered from COVID-19. The specimen was PBMCs or T cells enriched from blood (not recorded which). CDR3 in amino acids: CASRVQISGANVLTF. In DNA form, the CDR3 reads TGTGCCAGCCGGGTTCAAATCTCTGGGGCCAACGTCCTGACTTTC.